This record looks at one T cell receptor beta chain sequence and its context. This entry comes from a study of long-term antiretroviral therapy in people with HIV. Donors needed at least one pre-ART PBMC sample plus at least two post-ART samples. Sequencing used immunoSEQ v3.0 at survey level. The table came from immunoSEQ multiplex PCR; TCRdb's copy has only in-frame clones and leaves some out. The table shows some 21,000 clones, with around 79% occurring only once. The germline V and J ends were trimmed by 4 bases and 3 bases, with 21 bases remaining between them. CDR1 and CDR2 from the germline V gene are SGHNT and YYREEE (reference sequence). The CDR3 is made up of 17 amino acids.

This sequence joins TRBV5-4 and TRBJ2-3, with D tentatively TRBD2 (5 bases). The source was unsorted PBMCs, collected 0.3 years after starting antiretroviral therapy. The source of this sequence is a man aged 50 to 59 with HIV. The DNA for the CDR3 is TGTGCCAGCAGCCCTACCCCTAGCTCCGGAGATACAGATACGCAGTATTTT. This sequence encodes CASSPTPSSGDTDTQYF.